The present entry profiles one TCR beta chain with its context. Antigen: not known. Losses at the gene ends were 0 bases for V and 7 bases for J; bases not matched to a gene: 5. From germline, CDR1 is MGHRA and CDR2 YSYEKL. This CDR3 has 15 residues. The record originates from a study of cytomegalovirus exposure and HLA in healthy donors. Whole-study findings and limits: A classifier reportedly called cytomegalovirus status with high sensitivity and specificity. Common viral pathogens seemed, in a later analysis, to connect with several of the most significant clusters.

The PCR had 60 Vbeta and 13 Jbeta primers. Profiling relied on immunoSEQ multiplex PCR, and the TCRdb table lists in-frame clones only, not all of them. The sample consists of 150,000 to 200,000 clones, approximately 80% of them appearing once. Sequencing was done on a sample of PBMCs. The sequence derives from a man aged 18 to 30 in good health and CMV-seropositive. The chain uses TRBV4-1 and TRBJ2-1; TRBD1 agrees at 8 bases. The CDR3 nucleotides read TGCGCCAGCAGCCAAGATGGGACAGGACGAAATGAGCAGTTCTTC. Encoded protein: CASSQDGTGRNEQFF.